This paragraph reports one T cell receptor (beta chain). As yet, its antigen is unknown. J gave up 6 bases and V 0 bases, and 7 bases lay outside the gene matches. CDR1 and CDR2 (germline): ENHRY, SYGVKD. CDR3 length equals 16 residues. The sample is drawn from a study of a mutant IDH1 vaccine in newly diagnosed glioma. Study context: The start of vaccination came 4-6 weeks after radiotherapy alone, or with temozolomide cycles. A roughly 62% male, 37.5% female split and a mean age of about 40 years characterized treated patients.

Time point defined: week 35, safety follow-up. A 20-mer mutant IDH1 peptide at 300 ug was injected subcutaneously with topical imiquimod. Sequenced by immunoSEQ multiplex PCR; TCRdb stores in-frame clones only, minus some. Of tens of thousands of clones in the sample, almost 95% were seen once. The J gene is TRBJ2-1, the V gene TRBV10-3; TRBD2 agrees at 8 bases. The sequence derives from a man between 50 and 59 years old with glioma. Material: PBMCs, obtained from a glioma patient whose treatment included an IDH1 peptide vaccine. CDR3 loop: CAISESSIAGTNEQFF. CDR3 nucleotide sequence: TGTGCCATCAGTGAGTCGTCGATAGCGGGGACCAATGAGCAGTTCTTC.